The present entry profiles one T cell receptor beta chain with its context. This clonotype was picked up many times. Its cognate antigen has yet to be identified. Base quality data are lacking; no much larger clone is found one base away. Ophthalmopathy patients had moderately to severely active disease, Clinical Activity Score of at least 3, NOSPECS grade of at least 4, and duration under 3 months. Exclusion was applied to patients with uncontrolled infections, other autoimmune diseases, pregnancy or lactation. Diagnoses were based on clinical symptoms, serum thyroxine and TRAb, thyroid ultrasound and orbital computed tomography. Ficoll-Paque density gradient centrifugation was used to isolate PBMCs from around 10 ml of fresh peripheral blood. Trizol reagent was used to extract total RNA, and RNA quality was then checked on an Agilent 2100 Bioanalyzer. TCR beta CDR3 regions were amplified from RNA transcripts. The first round of RT-PCR for the TCR CDR3 was performed with the HTBI primer set and the Qiagen OneStep RT-PCR kit. Libraries were constructed in a second round of multiplex PCR, after which size selection and purification were carried out. The libraries were sequenced on an Illumina HiSeq2000 using paired-end 100 bp reads. In the source study's methods: Raw data were processed with SOAPnuke, discarding reads with adapters, uncalled bases, mean Phred below 15, or no exact constant-primer or identifier match. COPE v1.2.5 was used to merge high-quality paired reads, and clonotypes were defined as unique nucleotide sequences. Clonotypes were aligned to IMGT TRBV, TRBD and TRBJ reference segments using MiTCR v1.1. Analysis was restricted to V-J combinations with a frequency above 0.0001, which covered 98% to 99.2% of repertoires. A TCS score was defined as the ratio between F50 (clonal expansion) and ExV (chaos), using BLOSUM62-based TCRdist between CDR3 peptides within each V-J. Welch's t-statistics and random forest reduced fewer than 550 V-J features to 10 to 15, which were used in a naive Bayes classifier (R e1071). The public reads were reanalyzed by TCRdb: fastp trimming at Q25, MiXCR alignment, in-frame beta chains only. For every CDR3 protein sequence, its rows merge into one entry that carries the most common genes and DNA. Here the V and J calls rest on TCRdb's processing, not on the authors' analysis. The sample contains about 460,000 distinct CDR3 sequences, around a fifth of them found a single time. Approximately 54% of the sample comes from the top ten.

This sample is drawn from a study of T cells in Graves' hyperthyroidism and ophthalmopathy (dated by TCRdb to the late 2010s). About the full investigation: Peripheral blood was collected at initial diagnosis, before any treatment. TCR V-J signatures able to tell the groups apart were searched for in a discovery cohort of 90 to 100 patients, of whom around 43 had Graves' ophthalmopathy and 55 to 65 had stable Graves' hyperthyroidism. Prospective prediction of ophthalmopathy was tested in an independent validation cohort of approximately 19 hyperthyroidism patients and 15 to 17 patients who later progressed to ophthalmopathy. For training and testing, the 100 patients in the discovery cohort were randomly divided in a 7:3 ratio. In roughly six Graves' hyperthyroidism patients, the study also compared T-cell repertoires from thyroid tissue with T-cell repertoires from blood. Following sampling, methimazole starting at 30 mg daily was given to hyperthyroidism patients, and high-dose intravenous methylprednisolone was given to ophthalmopathy patients. The paper reports TCR Vbeta CDR3 sequencing of some 140 peripheral blood samples: fewer than 50 ophthalmopathy, roughly 80 hyperthyroidism and around 17 progressor patients. Points the paper makes about the study in general: In validation, the model predicted progression to ophthalmopathy a median of about 6.5 months before onset, with roughly 71% sensitivity and roughly 79% specificity. In cross-validation, a model built on a 13 V-J signature told ophthalmopathy apart from stable hyperthyroidism with less than 90% sensitivity and 81% to 82% specificity, and in testing the same model reached 80%/75%. Most expanded thyroid clonotypes (frequency above 0.001) were also detected in blood, suggesting blood repertoires may reflect thyroid immune responses. No statistical method was used to fix the sample size in advance, and group allocation was not hidden from the investigators.

Reading the germline V gene gives CDR1 SNHLY and CDR2 FYNNEI. Trimming takes 3 bases off V and 0 bases off J; junction bases not matched to a gene: 5. The CDR3 runs 17 amino acids, cysteine and phenylalanine included. Only CDR3 DNA remains: 51 bases, in frame from the first base. Material: blood. The sequence was collected from a woman aged 70 to 79 with Graves' ophthalmopathy. The V and J genes are TRBV2 and TRBJ2-1; the junction holds 10 bases that match TRBD2. The DNA is TGTGCCAGCAGTGAGTATCCTAGCGGGAGCTCCTACAATGAGCAGTTCTTC. Translated, it reads CASSEYPSGSSYNEQFF.